This T cell receptor beta chain appears in the sequencing data of a study of cytomegalovirus exposure and HLA in healthy donors. The table came from immunoSEQ multiplex PCR; TCRdb's copy has only in-frame clones and leaves some out. This sample has roughly 260,000 clones, with around 90% found just once. This CDR3 has 15 residues. Germline V gene sequence: CDR1 MNHNS, CDR2 SASEGT. V was cut by 4 bases and J by 0 bases, with 10 bases left in between. This chain uses TRBV6-1 with TRBJ2-1, with D possibly matching TRBD2 (5 bases). This sequence originates from a woman in her late teens or twenties in good health and CMV-seronegative. The sample taken for sequencing was PBMCs. CDR3 sequence reads: CASSGSRDSYNEQFF. The DNA for the CDR3 is TGTGCCAGCAGTGGAAGCCGGGACTCCTACAATGAGCAGTTCTTC.